This TCR beta chain was sequenced for a study of cytomegalovirus exposure and HLA in healthy donors. Germline CDR1 and CDR2: MNHNS and SASEGT. V was cut by 6 bases and J by 0 bases, with 9 bases left in between. The length of the CDR3 is 15 residues. Both 60 Vbeta primers and 13 Jbeta primers went into the PCR. TCRdb's copy holds only in-frame clones and misses some; the assay was immunoSEQ multiplex PCR. The table has 70,000 to 85,000 clones, under 80% seen once; the top ten hold 7.5% to 9.5%. To note about this clone: Its cognate antigen is unknown.

General study points: Common viral pathogens were later found to be apparently linked to several of the most significant clusters. The authors later found TCR association rates varying by HLA locus, with DRB1 most and HLA-C fewest. When a later analysis compared HLA-associated TCR beta chains with equally common others, the HLA-associated chains turned out to be more clonally expanded and to have lower generation probabilities.

The rearrangement links TRBV6-1 to TRBJ2-6, with D possibly being TRBD1 (5 bases). The specimen sequenced was PBMCs. The source of this sequence is a man aged 40-55 years in good health and CMV-seropositive. CDR3 region: CASRRQHSGANVLTF. The CDR3 DNA is TGTGCCAGCAGGCGACAGCACTCTGGGGCCAACGTCCTGACTTTC.